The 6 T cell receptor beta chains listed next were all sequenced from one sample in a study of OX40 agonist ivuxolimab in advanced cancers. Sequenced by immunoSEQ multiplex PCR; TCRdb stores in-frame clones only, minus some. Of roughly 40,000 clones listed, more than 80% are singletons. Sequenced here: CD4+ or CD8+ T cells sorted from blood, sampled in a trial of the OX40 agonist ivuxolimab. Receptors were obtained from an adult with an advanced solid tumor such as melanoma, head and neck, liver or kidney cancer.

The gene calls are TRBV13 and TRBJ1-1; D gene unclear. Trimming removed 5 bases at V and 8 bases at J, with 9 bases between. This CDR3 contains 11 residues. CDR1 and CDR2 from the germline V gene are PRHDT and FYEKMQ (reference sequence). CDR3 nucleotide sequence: TGTGCCAGCAGCCGCGATAAAGAAGCTTTCTTT. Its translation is CASSRDKEAFF.

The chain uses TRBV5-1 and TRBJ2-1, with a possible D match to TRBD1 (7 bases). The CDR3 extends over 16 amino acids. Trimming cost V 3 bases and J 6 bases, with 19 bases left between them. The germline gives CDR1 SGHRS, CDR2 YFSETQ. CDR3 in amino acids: CASSSYPGRGVNEQFF. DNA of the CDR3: TGCGCCAGCAGCTCATATCCGGGCAGGGGGGTCAATGAGCAGTTCTTC. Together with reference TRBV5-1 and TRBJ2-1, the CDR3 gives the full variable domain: KAGVTQTPRYLIKTRGQQVTLSCSPISGHRSVSWYQQTPGQGLQFLFEYFSETQRNKGNFPGRFSGRQFSNSRSEMNVSTLELGDSALYLCASSSYPGRGVNEQFFGPGTRLTVL.

CDR3 DNA: TGTGCCACGACCGCGGGGTCTGAAGCTTTCTTT. Translating gives CATTAGSEAFF. The chain has TRBV6-6 and TRBJ1-1; D remains unclear. Germline loops: CDR1 MNHNY, CDR2 SVGAGI (reference sequence). The V end was cut by 10 bases, the J end by 6 bases, with 12 bases between. CDR3 length: 11 amino acids.

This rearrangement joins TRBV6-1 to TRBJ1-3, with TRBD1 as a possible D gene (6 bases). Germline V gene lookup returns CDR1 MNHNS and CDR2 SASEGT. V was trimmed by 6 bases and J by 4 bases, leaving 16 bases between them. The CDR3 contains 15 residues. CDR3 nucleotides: TGTGCCAGCAGCCCGACAGGAGAGCCAGGAAACACCATATATTTT. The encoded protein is CASSPTGEPGNTIYF.

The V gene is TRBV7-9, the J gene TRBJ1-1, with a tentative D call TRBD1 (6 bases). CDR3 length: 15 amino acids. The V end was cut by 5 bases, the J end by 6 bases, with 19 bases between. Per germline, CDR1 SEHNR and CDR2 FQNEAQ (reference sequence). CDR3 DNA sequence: TGTGCCAGCAGCCCCCCTACCGGGACACAGGCTGAAGCTTTCTTT. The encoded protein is CASSPPTGTQAEAFF.

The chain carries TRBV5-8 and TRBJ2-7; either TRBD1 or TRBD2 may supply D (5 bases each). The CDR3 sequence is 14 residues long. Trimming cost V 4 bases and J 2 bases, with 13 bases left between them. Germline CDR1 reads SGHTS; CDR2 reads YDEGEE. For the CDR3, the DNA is TGTGCCAGCAGCCCCCGGGACGGTACCTACGAGCAGTACTTC. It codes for CASSPRDGTYEQYF. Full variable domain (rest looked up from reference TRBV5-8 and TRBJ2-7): EAGVTQSPTHLIKTRGQQATLRCSPISGHTSVYWYQQALGLGLQFLLWYDEGEERNRGNFPPRFSGRQFPNYSSELNVNALELEDSALYLCASSPRDGTYEQYFGPGTRLTVT.